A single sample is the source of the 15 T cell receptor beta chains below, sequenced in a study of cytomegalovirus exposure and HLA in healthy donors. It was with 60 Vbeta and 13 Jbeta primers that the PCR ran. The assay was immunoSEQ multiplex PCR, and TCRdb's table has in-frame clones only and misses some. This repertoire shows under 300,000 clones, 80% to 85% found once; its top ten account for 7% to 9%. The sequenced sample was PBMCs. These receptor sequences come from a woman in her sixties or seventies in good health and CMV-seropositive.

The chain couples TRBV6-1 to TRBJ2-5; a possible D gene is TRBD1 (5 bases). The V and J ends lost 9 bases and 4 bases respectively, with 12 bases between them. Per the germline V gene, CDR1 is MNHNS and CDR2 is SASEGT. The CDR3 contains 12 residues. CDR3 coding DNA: TGTGCCAGTAGGGGCTCTTCAGAGACCCAGTACTTC. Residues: CASRGSSETQYF.

CDR3 amino acids: CASSPSSGGDNEQFF. In DNA form, the CDR3 reads TGTGCCAGTAGCCCGTCTAGCGGAGGCGACAATGAGCAGTTCTTC. V and J are TRBV19 and TRBJ2-1; 7 bases are a match to TRBD2. The CDR3 runs to 15 residues. Germline V gene lookup returns CDR1 LNHDA and CDR2 SQIVND (reference sequence). V lost 6 bases and J lost 5; bases outside the gene matches: 10.

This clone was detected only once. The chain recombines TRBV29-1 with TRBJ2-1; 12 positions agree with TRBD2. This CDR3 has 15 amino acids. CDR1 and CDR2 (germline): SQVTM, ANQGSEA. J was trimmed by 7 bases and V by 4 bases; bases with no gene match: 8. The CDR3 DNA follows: TGCAGCGTTGCCGCACGACTAGCGGGAGTGAATGAGCAGTTCTTC. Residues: CSVAARLAGVNEQFF.

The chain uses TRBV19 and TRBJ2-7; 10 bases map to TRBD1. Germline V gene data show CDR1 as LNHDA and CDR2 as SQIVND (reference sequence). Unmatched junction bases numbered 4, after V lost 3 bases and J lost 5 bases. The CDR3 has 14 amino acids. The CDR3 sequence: CASSMGQGIDEQYF. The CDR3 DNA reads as TGTGCCAGTAGTATGGGACAGGGGATCGACGAGCAGTACTTC.

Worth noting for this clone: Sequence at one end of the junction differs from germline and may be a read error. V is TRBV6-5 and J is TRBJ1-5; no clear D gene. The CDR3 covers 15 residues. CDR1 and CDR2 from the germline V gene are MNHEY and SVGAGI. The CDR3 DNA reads TGTGTCAGCAGTTACTCGATGGCGGGGAATCAGCCCCAGCATTTT. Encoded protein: CVSSYSMAGNQPQHF.

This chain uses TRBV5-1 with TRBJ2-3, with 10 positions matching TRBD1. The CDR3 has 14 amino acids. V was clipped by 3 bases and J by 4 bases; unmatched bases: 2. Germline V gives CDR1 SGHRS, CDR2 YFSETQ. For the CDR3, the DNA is TGCGCCAGCAGCTGGGGGACAGGGGCAGATACGCAGTATTTT. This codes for CASSWGTGADTQYF.

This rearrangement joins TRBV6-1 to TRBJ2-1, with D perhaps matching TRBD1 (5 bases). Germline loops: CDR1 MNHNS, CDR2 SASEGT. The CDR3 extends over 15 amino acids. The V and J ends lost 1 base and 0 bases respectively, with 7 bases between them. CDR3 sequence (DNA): TGTGCCAGCAGTGAAGGAGACAGCTCCTACAATGAGCAGTTCTTC. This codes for CASSEGDSSYNEQFF.

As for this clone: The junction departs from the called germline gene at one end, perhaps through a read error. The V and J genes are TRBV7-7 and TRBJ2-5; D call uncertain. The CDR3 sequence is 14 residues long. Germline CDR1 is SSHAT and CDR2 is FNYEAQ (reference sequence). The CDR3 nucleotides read TGTGCTAGCACCCTTAGCCCAGCCCAAGAGACCCAGTACTTC. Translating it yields CASTLSPAQETQYF.

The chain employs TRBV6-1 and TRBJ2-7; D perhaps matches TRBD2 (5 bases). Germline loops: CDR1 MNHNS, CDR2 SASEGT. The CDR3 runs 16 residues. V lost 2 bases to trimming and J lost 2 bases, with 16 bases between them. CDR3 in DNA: TGTGCCAGCAGTGAACAAAGACTATTCTCAACCTACGAGCAGTACTTC. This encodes CASSEQRLFSTYEQYF.

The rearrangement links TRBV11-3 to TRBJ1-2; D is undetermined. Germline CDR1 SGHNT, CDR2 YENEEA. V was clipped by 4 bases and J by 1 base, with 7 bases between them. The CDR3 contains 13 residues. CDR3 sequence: CASSSRDNYGYTF. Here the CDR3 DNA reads TGTGCCAGCAGCTCCCGGGATAACTATGGCTACACCTTC.

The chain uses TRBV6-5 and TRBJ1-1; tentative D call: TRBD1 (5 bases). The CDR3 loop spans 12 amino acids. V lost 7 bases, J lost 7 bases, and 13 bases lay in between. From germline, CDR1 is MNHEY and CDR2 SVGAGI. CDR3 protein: CASNPWGREAFF. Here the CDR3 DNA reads TGTGCCAGCAATCCCTGGGGCCGTGAAGCTTTCTTT.

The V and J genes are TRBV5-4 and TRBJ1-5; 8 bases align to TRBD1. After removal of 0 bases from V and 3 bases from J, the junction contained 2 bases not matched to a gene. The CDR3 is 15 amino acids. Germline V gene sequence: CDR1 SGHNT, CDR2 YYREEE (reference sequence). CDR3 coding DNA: TGTGCCAGCAGCTTGGGGGGACAGGTCAATCAGCCCCAGCATTTT. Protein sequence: CASSLGGQVNQPQHF.

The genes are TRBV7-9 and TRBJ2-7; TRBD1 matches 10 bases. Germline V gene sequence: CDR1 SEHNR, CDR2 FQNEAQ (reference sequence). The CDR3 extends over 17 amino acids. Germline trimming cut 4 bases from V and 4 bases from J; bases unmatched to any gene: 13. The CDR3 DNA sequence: TGTGCCAGCAGCTCCCTTAGGGACAGGGGTCAGACGTACGAGCAGTACTTC. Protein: CASSSLRDRGQTYEQYF.

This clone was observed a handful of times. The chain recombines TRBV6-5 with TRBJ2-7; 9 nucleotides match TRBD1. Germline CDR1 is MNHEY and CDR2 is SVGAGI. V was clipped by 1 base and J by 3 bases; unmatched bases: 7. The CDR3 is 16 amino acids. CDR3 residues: CASSYFSDRGGYEQYF. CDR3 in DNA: TGTGCCAGCAGTTACTTCTCGGACAGGGGAGGCTACGAGCAGTACTTC.

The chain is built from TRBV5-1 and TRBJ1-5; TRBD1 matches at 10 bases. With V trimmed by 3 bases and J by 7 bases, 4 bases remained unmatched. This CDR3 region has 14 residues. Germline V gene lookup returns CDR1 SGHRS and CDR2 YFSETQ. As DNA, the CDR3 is TGCGCCAGCAGCTCCTCGACAGGGGGCCAGCCCCAGCATTTT. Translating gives CASSSSTGGQPQHF.